This T cell receptor (beta chain) was obtained from a study of shared T cell receptors in the human thymus. This CDR3 is built from 16 residues. Germline CDR1 reads MNHEY; CDR2 reads SVGAGI. With 2 bases removed from V and 4 bases from J, the gap between germline ends came to 15 bases. Here immunoSEQ multiplex PCR was the method, and the copy in TCRdb shows in-frame clones only, minus some. This sample has hundreds of thousands of clones, with 85% to 90% found just once. In its sample, this clone was seen a few times. This same sample was also part of a study on human thymus T cells. That paper states: Resections from corrective heart surgery supplied the thymus tissue. Blood and thymic repertoires both appeared biased in V and J gene usage. A high degree of thymic repertoire overlap among unrelated individuals was reported in related research.

The sequence was obtained from a boy in the first two years of life with a congenital heart defect. Sequencing was carried out using thymocytes. The V call is TRBV6-5, the J call TRBJ2-1; the D is unclear. The CDR3 DNA follows: TGTGCCAGCAGTTACGTTCTCCCCCAACTATACAATGAGCAGTTCTTC. It codes for CASSYVLPQLYNEQFF.